The clone carrying this T cell receptor (beta chain) was seen a few times. Its matching antigen is unknown. The ends were cut back, 7 bases at V and 9 bases at J, with 10 bases in the middle. The germline V gene encodes CDR1 MNHEY and CDR2 SMNVEV (reference sequence). The length of the CDR3 is 11 residues. In TCRdb, the reads were re-called with MiXCR into one record per CDR3 protein. The sample contains roughly 990,000 distinct CDR3 sequences, about a third of which appear only once. This sample is drawn from a study of T cell repertoires in cytomegalovirus infection. Study at large: HLA-B-restricted CMV epitopes that are well studied, plus recently identified HLA-C-restricted ones, were used by the study. Indications of both CMV infection and matching HLA type were provided by public TCR beta signatures. General study results and limits: The cumulative frequency of public TCR beta families distinguished individuals who carried CMV together with the relevant HLA. HLA-C-restricted TCR beta clonotypes specific for CMV led the ex vivo response.

The chain links TRBV27 to TRBJ2-1; a possible D gene is TRBD2 (6 bases). This clonotype originated in a human donor in good health (CMV status not recorded). Some clones in this sample may be carry-over from other donors' samples. The sequences come from cultured CD8+ T cells from PBMCs, collected from culture after CMV antigen stimulation. The CDR3 loop is CASIAGGEQFF. Here the CDR3 DNA reads TGTGCCAGCATTGCCGGGGGTGAGCAGTTCTTC.